This TCR beta chain was profiled in a study of T cells in Graves' hyperthyroidism and ophthalmopathy. Across the whole study: Peripheral blood specimens were obtained at initial diagnosis, prior to any treatment. Points from the study as a whole: For ophthalmopathy, model prediction preceded onset by a median about 6.4 months.

Orbital computed tomography, thyroid ultrasound, serum thyroxine and TRAb, and clinical symptoms together informed the diagnoses. Amplified TCR beta CDR3 regions came from RNA transcripts. TCR CDR3 regions were first amplified by RT-PCR with HTBI primers. MiXCR was run by TCRdb on the multiplex PCR reads, yielding one entry per CDR3 protein. The data show hundreds of thousands of distinct CDR3 sequences, approximately 14% seen once. This clonotype was recorded at least ten times. The antigen remains undetermined. The trim removed 5 bases at V and 1 base at J, leaving 11 bases unmatched. CDR3 length: 17 amino acids. Per germline, CDR1 MDHEN and CDR2 SYDVKM.

Source material: blood. The chain carries TRBV28 and TRBJ2-1; 7 bases are shared with TRBD2. This receptor was identified in a woman under 30 with Graves' hyperthyroidism. The CDR3 sequence: CASSLTSLGGSYNEQFF. The DNA for the CDR3 is TGTGCCAGCAGTCTGACTAGTTTGGGAGGGTCCTACAATGAGCAGTTCTTC. The whole variable domain, filled in from reference TRBV28 and TRBJ2-1, reads DVKVTQSSRYLVKRTGEKVFLECVQDMDHENMFWYRQDPGLGLRLIYFSYDVKMKEKGDIPEGYSVSREKKERFSLILESASTNQTSMYLCASSLTSLGGSYNEQFFGPGTRLTVL.